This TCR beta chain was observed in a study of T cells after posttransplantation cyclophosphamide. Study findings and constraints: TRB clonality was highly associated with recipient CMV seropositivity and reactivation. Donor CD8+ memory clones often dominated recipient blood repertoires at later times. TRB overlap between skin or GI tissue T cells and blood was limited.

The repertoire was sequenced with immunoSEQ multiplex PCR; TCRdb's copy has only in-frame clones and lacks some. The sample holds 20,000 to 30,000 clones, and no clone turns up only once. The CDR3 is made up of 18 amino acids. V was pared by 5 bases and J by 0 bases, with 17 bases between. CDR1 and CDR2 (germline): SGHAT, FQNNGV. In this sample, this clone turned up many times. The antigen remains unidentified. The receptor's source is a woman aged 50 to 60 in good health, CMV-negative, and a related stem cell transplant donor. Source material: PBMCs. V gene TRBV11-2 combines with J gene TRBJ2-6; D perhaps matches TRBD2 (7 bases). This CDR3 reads CASSPGGQALSGANVLTF. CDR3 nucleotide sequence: TGTGCCAGCAGCCCCGGGGGGCAGGCCCTCTCTGGGGCCAACGTCCTGACTTTC.